A single sample gave rise to the 28 T cell receptor beta chains below, sequenced in a study of long-term antiretroviral therapy in people with HIV (dated 2022 in TCRdb). The immunoSEQ hsTCRB v3.0 assay was used at survey level resolution to sequence the TRB variable region. TCRdb retrieved this table from immuneACCESS and kept in-frame rearrangements only. Not all clones are present; in checked studies, unresolved V genes account for under half, and no reason is known for the remainder. The sample contains some 35,000 clones, 70% to 90% of them found a single time. The ten largest clones take up roughly a tenth of the sample. The specimen comprised unsorted PBMCs, sampled 2.2 years after starting antiretroviral therapy. These receptors were obtained from a man younger than 30 with HIV.

The chain recombines TRBV5-1 with TRBJ1-5; D is possibly TRBD1 (5 bases). With 0 bases removed from V and 6 bases from J, the gap between germline ends came to 13 bases. The CDR3 has 15 amino acids. Germline assignment: CDR1 SGHRS and CDR2 YFSETQ. The CDR3 spells CASSLGWGVGQPQHF. CDR3 DNA: TGCGCCAGCAGCTTGGGTTGGGGGGTGGGTCAGCCCCAGCATTTT.

The rearrangement uses TRBV18 and TRBJ2-7; 9 nucleotides match TRBD1. This CDR3 comprises 14 residues. Germline loops: CDR1 KGHSH, CDR2 LQKENI. V shed 8 bases and J 5 bases; nucleotides not matched to a gene: 10. CDR3 bases: TGTGCCAGCCAAGGGGACAGGGAGTTGGACGAGCAGTACTTC. Its translation is CASQGDRELDEQYF.

As DNA, the CDR3 is TGTGCCAGCAGCGATTCACAGGGGGCCCCTGGGAACAATGAGCAGTTCTTC. It specifies CASSDSQGAPGNNEQFF. V usage is TRBV4-2 and J usage is TRBJ2-1; 9 nucleotides agree with TRBD1. This CDR3 has 17 amino acids. The V gene's germline CDR1 is LGHNA and CDR2 YNFKEQ. V gave up 5 bases and J gave up 5 bases; unmatched junction bases: 13.

The chain combines TRBV2 with TRBJ1-2, with 8 bases lining up with TRBD1. CDR3 length: 14 residues. Germline V gene sequence: CDR1 SNHLY, CDR2 FYNNEI. The junction had 10 bases not matched to a gene; V was cut back by 7 bases and J by 6 bases. CDR3 bases: TGTGCCAGCACTCGGACAGGGAGGGTAAATGGCTACACCTTC. The encoded protein is CASTRTGRVNGYTF.

This chain connects TRBV2 to TRBJ2-3, with 7 bases identical to TRBD2. Germline loops: CDR1 SNHLY, CDR2 FYNNEI. The CDR3 sequence is 14 residues long. V shed 10 bases, J shed 3 bases, and the junction held 10 bases outside the gene matches. The chain's CDR3 is CATAGLGPTDTQYF. CDR3 nucleotide sequence: TGTGCCACAGCGGGACTGGGACCGACAGATACGCAGTATTTT.

The rearrangement uses TRBV10-2 and TRBJ2-1, with 7 bases lining up with TRBD1. The V and J ends lost 4 bases and 3 bases, in that order; junction bases with no gene match: 9. Germline lookup yields CDR1 WSHSY and CDR2 SAAADI. CDR3 size: 16 residues. The CDR3 DNA reads TGCGCCAGCAGTGCGCGGACAGGAATGAACTACAATGAGCAGTTCTTC. This sequence encodes CASSARTGMNYNEQFF.

The V call is TRBV4-1, the J call TRBJ1-4; 10 bases agree with TRBD1. Germline loops: CDR1 MGHRA, CDR2 YSYEKL. The length of the CDR3 is 13 residues. The ends lost 7 bases at V and 8 bases at J; junction bases unmatched: 4. CDR3 residues: CASKGQGIEKLFF. The CDR3 DNA sequence: TGCGCCAGCAAGGGACAGGGGATCGAAAAACTGTTTTTT.

The V and J genes are TRBV10-3 and TRBJ2-2; TRBD1 agrees at 7 bases. The CDR3 is made up of 16 amino acids. The ends lost 3 bases at V and 1 base at J; junction bases unmatched: 5. The germline gives CDR1 ENHRY, CDR2 SYGVKD. Written as DNA, the CDR3 is TGTGCCATCAGTGACCTAGGGGGCCAGAACACCGGGGAGCTGTTTTTT. Amino acid sequence: CAISDLGGQNTGELFF.

The CDR3 is CASSAEEGAFYEQYF. The CDR3 DNA follows: TGCGCCAGCAGCGCCGAGGAGGGGGCGTTCTACGAGCAGTACTTC. The V gene is TRBV4-1, the J gene TRBJ2-7; possible D gene TRBD1, 7 bases. The germline gives CDR1 MGHRA, CDR2 YSYEKL. This CDR3 comprises 15 residues. The V end lost 5 bases, the J end lost 3 bases, and 17 bases lay between the germline ends.

The chain couples TRBV6-5 to TRBJ1-1; D is ambiguous. The CDR3 contains 13 residues. Germline assignment: CDR1 MNHEY and CDR2 SVGAGI. The ends were cut back, 0 bases at V and 0 bases at J, with 2 bases in the middle. CDR3 in amino acids: CASSYSMNTEAFF. CDR3 bases: TGTGCCAGCAGTTACTCGATGAACACTGAAGCTTTCTTT.

This clone was picked up one time. CDR3 sequence: CASSLGPVSYNEQFF. CDR3 DNA sequence: TGTGCCAGCAGCTTGGGGCCGGTCTCCTACAATGAGCAGTTCTTC. The chain links TRBV5-5 to TRBJ2-1; D gene unclear. CDR1 SGHKS and CDR2 YYEKEE come from the germline V gene (reference sequence). This CDR3 is 15 amino acids long. Trimming pared 0 bases from V and 0 bases from J, leaving 7 bases between.

The chain links TRBV6-1 to TRBJ1-1, with a possible D match to TRBD1 (5 bases). The CDR3 spans 14 residues. In germline, CDR1 is MNHNS, CDR2 SASEGT. V lost 6 bases, J lost 0 bases, and 11 bases lay in between. CDR3 amino acids: CASRKGNMNTEAFF. The CDR3 bases are TGTGCCAGCAGGAAGGGGAACATGAACACTGAAGCTTTCTTT.

The chain is built from TRBV5-1 and TRBJ2-1; no definite D call. The V end lost 4 bases, the J end lost 4 bases, and 6 bases lay between the germline ends. CDR1 is SGHRS, CDR2 YFSETQ, per germline. CDR3 length: 12 residues. DNA for the CDR3: TGCGCCAGCAGCCTTCTATACAATGAGCAGTTCTTC. Its protein is CASSLLYNEQFF. The full variable domain, with the rest looked up from reference TRBV5-1 and TRBJ2-1, is KAGVTQTPRYLIKTRGQQVTLSCSPISGHRSVSWYQQTPGQGLQFLFEYFSETQRNKGNFPGRFSGRQFSNSRSEMNVSTLELGDSALYLCASSLLYNEQFFGPGTRLTVL.

CDR3 amino acids: CASFGGSGTGELFF. DNA of the CDR3: TGTGCCAGCTTCGGCGGGAGCGGCACCGGGGAGCTGTTTTTT. The V call is TRBV2, the J call TRBJ2-2; 7 positions match TRBD2. Trimming cost V 8 bases and J 4 bases; bases outside gene matches: 7. The length of the CDR3 is 14 residues. The germline CDR1 and CDR2 sequences are SNHLY and FYNNEI.

The rearrangement uses TRBV5-5 and TRBJ2-3; D uncertain. This CDR3 spans 13 amino acids. The germline V and J ends were trimmed by 3 bases and 3 bases, with 8 bases remaining between them. The germline V gene has CDR1 SGHKS and CDR2 YYEKEE (reference sequence). CDR3 sequence (DNA): TGTGCCAGCAGCTCGAGAAATACAGATACGCAGTATTTT. Translation gives CASSSRNTDTQYF. Based on the CDR3 plus reference TRBV5-5 and TRBJ2-3, the full variable domain is DAGVTQSPTHLIKTRGQQVTLRCSPISGHKSVSWYQQVLGQGPQFIFQYYEKEERGRGNFPDRFSARQFPNYSSELNVNALLLGDSALYLCASSSRNTDTQYFGPGTRLTVL.

The CDR3 loop is CASTLTGELFF. DNA of the CDR3: TGTGCCAGTACCCTCACCGGGGAGCTGTTTTTT. This rearrangement joins TRBV19 to TRBJ2-2; D not resolved. Trimming pared 7 bases from V and 4 bases from J, leaving 4 bases between. The CDR3 sequence is 11 residues long. CDR1 is LNHDA, CDR2 SQIVND, per germline (reference sequence).

By share, this clone counts as medium-sized. The chain links TRBV4-2 to TRBJ2-1, with D unclear. Trimming took off 4 bases at V and 2 bases at J, with 15 bases between the two ends. There are 16 residues in the CDR3. The germline V gene has CDR1 LGHNA and CDR2 YNFKEQ. CDR3 DNA: TGTGCCAGCAGCCTGCAAAAGGGATGGCCCTACAATGAGCAGTTCTTC. It translates to CASSLQKGWPYNEQFF.

The rearrangement uses TRBV5-6 and TRBJ1-2, with D possibly TRBD1 on 6 matching bases. The ends were cut back, 1 base at V and 6 bases at J, with 10 bases in the middle. CDR1 is SGHDT, CDR2 YYEEEE, per germline. CDR3 length: 13 residues. CDR3 sequence reads: CASSLWAGDGYTF. In nucleotides, the CDR3 is TGTGCCAGCAGCTTGTGGGCAGGGGATGGCTACACCTTC.

V is TRBV5-1 and J is TRBJ2-3, with D perhaps matching TRBD2 (5 bases). This CDR3 comprises 13 residues. Trimming removed 1 base at V and 5 bases at J, with 8 bases between. Germline V CDR1 and CDR2: SGHRS, YFSETQ. The CDR3 spells CASSLSREDTQYF. CDR3 in DNA: TGCGCCAGCAGCTTGAGCCGGGAAGATACGCAGTATTTT.

This rearrangement joins TRBV5-4 to TRBJ1-3; no firm D call. Trimming stripped 0 bases from V and 1 base from J, with 5 bases between. Germline V gives CDR1 SGHNT, CDR2 YYREEE (reference sequence). The CDR3 has 14 amino acids. The CDR3 protein is CASSLAGSGNTIYF. CDR3 in DNA: TGTGCCAGCAGCTTGGCGGGGTCTGGAAACACCATATATTTT.

The chain joins TRBV7-2 to TRBJ1-5; no clear D. The V gene's germline CDR1 is SGHTA and CDR2 FQGNSA. V was cut by 4 bases and J by 3 bases, with 10 bases left in between. The CDR3 has 14 residues. The chain's CDR3 is CASSSSGHNQPQHF. Here the CDR3 DNA reads TGTGCCAGCAGCTCCTCGGGTCACAATCAGCCCCAGCATTTT.

This clone was observed a handful of times. This sequence joins TRBV6-1 and TRBJ1-2; tentatively, D is TRBD1 (6 bases). Per the germline V gene, CDR1 is MNHNS and CDR2 is SASEGT. The CDR3 length is 13 residues. V lost 11 bases and J lost 6, with 19 bases in between. CDR3 in amino acids: CAGATGDRDGYTF. CDR3 in DNA: TGTGCCGGTGCGACAGGCGACCGGGATGGCTACACCTTC.

The V call is TRBV11-2, the J call TRBJ2-1, with a possible D match to TRBD1 (5 bases). The CDR3 is made up of 14 amino acids. Looked up from germline, CDR1 is SGHAT and CDR2 is FQNNGV. Trimming shortened V by 1 base and J by 2 bases, and 6 bases separated the two germline ends. Written as DNA, the CDR3 is TGTGCCAGCAGCTTAGCAGGGACCTACAATGAGCAGTTCTTC. Residues: CASSLAGTYNEQFF.

The rearrangement joins TRBV5-8 to TRBJ2-6; D is uncertain. Germline assignment: CDR1 SGHTS and CDR2 YDEGEE. Trimming shortened V by 2 bases and J by 0 bases, and 12 bases separated the two germline ends. This CDR3 comprises 17 residues. The DNA for the CDR3 is TGTGCCAGCAGCTTTTTTAGCAGCTACTCTGGGGCCAACGTCCTGACTTTC. Translated: CASSFFSSYSGANVLTF.

The chain combines TRBV2 with TRBJ1-5; D uncertain. The CDR3 is made up of 13 amino acids. With 1 base removed from V and 5 bases from J, the gap between germline ends came to 6 bases. CDR1 and CDR2 from the germline V gene are SNHLY and FYNNEI. The CDR3 region is CASSEGQDQPQHF. The CDR3 nucleotides are TGTGCCAGCAGTGAAGGTCAGGATCAGCCCCAGCATTTT.

This clone counts as medium-sized (0.01 to 0.1%). The same CDR3 is also encoded by other DNA sequences in this sample. The rearrangement links TRBV19 to TRBJ1-2; D remains ambiguous. Germline V lookup: CDR1 LNHDA, CDR2 SQIVND (reference sequence). The CDR3 runs 14 residues. V lost 1 base, J lost 5 bases, and 11 bases lay in between. As DNA, the CDR3 is TGTGCCAGTAGTATAGCGGCCGGGGAATATGGCTACACCTTC. Its translation: CASSIAAGEYGYTF.

V is TRBV6-1 and J is TRBJ2-7, with 9 bases that match TRBD2. CDR3 size: 16 residues. The trim removed 1 base at V and 2 bases at J, leaving 6 bases unmatched. Germline V gives CDR1 MNHNS, CDR2 SASEGT. In DNA, the CDR3 is TGTGCCAGCAGTGAAGGGGCTAGCGGGATCCCCTACGAGCAGTACTTC. Protein sequence: CASSEGASGIPYEQYF.

The chain is built from TRBV7-9 and TRBJ2-1, with TRBD2 matching over 7 bases. The germline CDR1 and CDR2 sequences are SEHNR and FQNEAQ (reference sequence). J was trimmed by 0 bases and V by 1 base; bases with no gene match: 0. This CDR3 contains 15 residues. In DNA form, the CDR3 reads TGTGCCAGCAGCTTAGGGGGGGGCTCCTACAATGAGCAGTTCTTC. This translates into CASSLGGGSYNEQFF.